This entry lists 10 T cell receptor beta chains sequenced from one sample in a study of cytomegalovirus exposure and HLA in healthy donors. 13 Jbeta primers and 60 Vbeta primers were used for the PCR. The protocol was immunoSEQ multiplex PCR, while the TCRdb copy is restricted to in-frame clones and leaves out a portion. The sample lists over 90,000 clones, around 77% occurring once. The specimen sequenced was PBMCs. All receptors derive from a middle-aged man in good health and CMV-seropositive.

The chain carries TRBV7-7 and TRBJ1-1; D remains unclear. V shed 1 base and J shed 1 base, with 4 bases lying between them. The CDR3 totals 13 residues. Germline CDR1 is SSHAT and CDR2 is FNYEAQ (reference sequence). The DNA of the CDR3 is TGTGCCAGCAGCTTAGGTCAGAACACTGAAGCTTTCTTT. Encoded protein: CASSLGQNTEAFF. Drawing the rest from reference TRBV7-7 and TRBJ1-1, the complete variable domain is GAGVSQSPRYKVTKRGQDVTLRCDPISSHATLYWYQQALGQGPEFLTYFNYEAQPDKSGLPSDRFSAERPEGSISTLTIQRTEQRDSAMYRCASSLGQNTEAFFGQGTRLTVV.

As regards this clone: Different DNA sequences within this sample yield the same CDR3. The rearrangement joins TRBV5-6 to TRBJ2-7; D perhaps matches TRBD2 (5 bases). This CDR3 is built from 13 residues. Between the trimmed V and J ends, which lost 0 bases and 5 bases, there was a span of 9 bases. Germline V gene data show CDR1 as SGHDT and CDR2 as YYEEEE. CDR3 nucleotide sequence: TGTGCCAGCAGCTTGGCCTTGAGGGACGAGCAGTACTTC. Residues: CASSLALRDEQYF.

The chain links TRBV4-2 to TRBJ2-7; the match to TRBD2 covers 10 bases. V trimming: 0 bases; J trimming: 12 bases; junction bases outside the gene matches: 5. The CDR3 totals 13 residues. The germline gives CDR1 LGHNA, CDR2 YNFKEQ. CDR3 in amino acids: CASSQELAGVRYF. CDR3 nucleotide sequence: TGTGCCAGCAGCCAAGAGCTAGCGGGAGTTCGGTACTTC.

The chain combines TRBV4-1 with TRBJ1-6, with TRBD1 as a possible D gene (5 bases). CDR3 length: 16 residues. CDR1 and CDR2 from the germline V gene are MGHRA and YSYEKL. The V and J ends lost 0 bases and 9 bases respectively, with 15 bases between them. The CDR3 region is CASSQEVPGVGSPLHF. The CDR3 DNA follows: TGCGCCAGCAGCCAAGAAGTTCCGGGGGTAGGTTCACCCCTCCACTTT.

This chain uses TRBV15 with TRBJ2-7, with D maybe TRBD2 (5 bases). V lost 0 bases and J 5 bases, leaving 14 bases between the germline ends. This CDR3 has 15 amino acids. Germline V gene sequence: CDR1 LNHNV, CDR2 YYDKDF (reference sequence). The CDR3 DNA sequence: TGTGCCACCAGCAGAGACGAGACGGAGAGGGACGAGCAGTACTTC. Translating gives CATSRDETERDEQYF.

There are many counts of this clone. The chain employs TRBV6-4 and TRBJ2-7; TRBD2 agrees at 12 bases. The CDR3 runs to 16 residues. V shed 4 bases and J 6 bases; nucleotides not matched to a gene: 10. Germline V gene sequence: CDR1 MRHNA, CDR2 SNTAGT. CDR3 DNA sequence: TGTGCCAGCAGTGCCTCGACTAGCGGGAGTGGCTCCGAGCAGTACTTC. Protein product: CASSASTSGSGSEQYF.

The chain couples TRBV30 to TRBJ1-3; D gene ambiguous. The germline CDR1 and CDR2 sequences are GTSNPN and SVGIG (reference sequence). CDR3 length: 12 amino acids. Trimming shortened V by 4 bases and J by 4 bases, and 8 bases separated the two germline ends. The CDR3 sequence: CAWKFRGNTIYF. As DNA, the CDR3 is TGTGCCTGGAAGTTTCGGGGAAACACCATATATTTT.

Points on this clone: At one of its ends the junction is not consistent with the germline gene, which may arise from a read error. The chain combines TRBV7-9 with TRBJ1-2; 9 positions agree with TRBD1. Germline CDR1 SEHNR, CDR2 FQNEAQ (reference sequence). The CDR3 spans 16 residues. In nucleotides, the CDR3 is TGTTCCAGCAGCTTGGGCTTGGACAGGGGATTCCACGGCTACACCTTC. It codes for CSSSLGLDRGFHGYTF.

The chain has TRBV5-5 and TRBJ1-6, with no clear D. CDR1 is SGHKS, CDR2 YYEKEE, per germline (reference sequence). Trimming took off 4 bases at V and 9 bases at J, with 17 bases between the two ends. This CDR3 contains 15 residues. CDR3 loop: CASSPPRGVGSPLHF. The CDR3 DNA reads as TGTGCCAGCAGCCCCCCACGCGGCGTCGGTTCACCCCTCCACTTT.

This clone was counted only a few times. The chain recombines TRBV30 with TRBJ2-3; 14 nucleotides agree with TRBD2. V gave up 2 bases and J gave up 5 bases; unmatched junction bases: 9. This CDR3 spans 17 amino acids. The germline gives CDR1 GTSNPN, CDR2 SVGIG (reference sequence). The CDR3: CAWSTLTSGRDRDTQYF. DNA of the CDR3: TGTGCCTGGAGTACGTTGACTAGCGGGAGGGACAGAGATACGCAGTATTTT. Drawing the rest from reference TRBV30 and TRBJ2-3, the complete variable domain is SQTIHQWPATLVQPVGSPLSLECTVEGTSNPNLYWYRQAAGRGLQLLFYSVGIGQISSEVPQNLSASRPQDRQFILSSKKLLLSDSGFYLCAWSTLTSGRDRDTQYFGPGTRLTVL.